This is a list of T cell receptor beta chains from one sample in a study of blood T cells in healthy people across ages. From the 5' RACE reads, TCRdb called clonotypes with MiXCR, one entry per CDR3 protein. This sample has around 2 million distinct CDR3 sequences; roughly 43% occur once, and the top ten carry more than 20%. The sample taken for sequencing was blood. The origin of the receptors is a human donor in good health. Both conserved end residues are part of each CDR3. Each record gives: V gene, D gene, J gene, clone size, CDR3 DNA, CDR3 protein. The D gene is left open where the match is weak. The size of a clone is reported for some rows only, either as once, few or many, or as a class for expanded clones.

>TRBV29-1|NA|TRBJ1-2|NA
TGCAGCGTTCTAGACCCAAACGGCTACACCTTC
CSVLDPNGYTF
>TRBV5-1|TRBD2|TRBJ2-1|many
TGCGCCAGCAGCTTGCCCAGCGGGGGGTACAATGAGCAGTTCTTC
CASSLPSGGYNEQFF
>TRBV20-1|NA|TRBJ1-1|few
TGCAGTGCTAGAGAGGACAAGTACACTGAAGCTTTCTTT
CSAREDKYTEAFF
>TRBV9|NA|TRBJ1-1|few
TGTGCCAGCAGCGTGGCCTCAAACACTGAAGCTTTCTTT
CASSVASNTEAFF
>TRBV10-3|NA|TRBJ2-7|NA
TGTGCCATCAGTCAAAGGGGTTCCTACGAGCAGTACTTC
CAISQRGSYEQYF
>TRBV10-3|NA|TRBJ2-7|few
TGTGCCATCAGTGAGGGACCACCAGGCGAGCAGTACTTC
CAISEGPPGEQYF
>TRBV5-5|TRBD1|TRBJ2-5|few
TGTGCCAGCAGCCCGTTTTACCGGGACAGGGCTCAAGAGACCCAGTACTTC
CASSPFYRDRAQETQYF
>TRBV3-1|NA|TRBJ2-3|few
TGTGCCAGCAGCCAAGAGGGGGGCTCTGGCGGGGCGCAGTATTTT
CASSQEGGSGGAQYF
>TRBV6-4|TRBD1|TRBJ1-1|NA
TGTGCCAGCAGTGACTTACCAGGGGGTCACACTGAAGCTTTCTTT
CASSDLPGGHTEAFF
>TRBV6-5|NA|TRBJ2-7|NA
TGTGCCAGCAGTTACTCCGGGGTGACCGCGGTAAAATACGAGCAGTACTTC
CASSYSGVTAVKYEQYF
>TRBV24-1|NA|TRBJ2-1|NA
TGTGCCACCAGTGACCCCGGGAGCGCGGGGAGCTCCTACAATGAGCAGTTCTTC
CATSDPGSAGSSYNEQFF
>TRBV5-5|NA|TRBJ1-5|NA
TGTGCCAGCAGCTTGGGAGGCACCACTAATCAGCCCCAGCATTTT
CASSLGGTTNQPQHF
>TRBV20-1|NA|TRBJ2-1|NA
TGCAGTGCCGAACATGGCGATGAGCAGTTCTTC
CSAEHGDEQFF
>TRBV5-4|NA|TRBJ2-5|NA
TGTGCCAGCAGCTTGGCTGGGTACGAACTCATACAAGAGACCCAGTACTTC
CASSLAGYELIQETQYF
>TRBV7-8|NA|TRBJ1-5|once
TGTGCCAGCAGCTTATGGCAGTATAGCAATCAGCCCCAGCATTTT
CASSLWQYSNQPQHF
>TRBV28|TRBD1|TRBJ1-6|NA
TGTGCCAGCAGTTCCTCGACAGGGAACACCCCATATGGTTCACCCCTCCACTTT
CASSSSTGNTPYGSPLHF
>TRBV5-1|NA|TRBJ1-1|NA
TGCGCCAGCAGCCCGGGGGGAAGGTGGGCTGAAGCTTTCTTT
CASSPGGRWAEAFF